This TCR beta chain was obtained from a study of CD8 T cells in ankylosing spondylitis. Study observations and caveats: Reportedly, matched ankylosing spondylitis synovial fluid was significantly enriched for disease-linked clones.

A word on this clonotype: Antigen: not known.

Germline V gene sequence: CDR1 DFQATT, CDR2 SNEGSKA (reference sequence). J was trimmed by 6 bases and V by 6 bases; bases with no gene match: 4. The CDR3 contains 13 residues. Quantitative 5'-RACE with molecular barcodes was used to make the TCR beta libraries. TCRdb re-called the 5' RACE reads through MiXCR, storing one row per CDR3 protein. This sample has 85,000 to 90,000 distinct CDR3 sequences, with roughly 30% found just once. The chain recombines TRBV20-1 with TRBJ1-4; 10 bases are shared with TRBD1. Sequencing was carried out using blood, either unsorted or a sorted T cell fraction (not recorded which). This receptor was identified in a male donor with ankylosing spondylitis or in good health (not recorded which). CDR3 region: CSAGQGGHEKLFF. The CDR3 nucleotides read TGCAGTGCAGGACAGGGGGGCCATGAAAAACTGTTTTTT.